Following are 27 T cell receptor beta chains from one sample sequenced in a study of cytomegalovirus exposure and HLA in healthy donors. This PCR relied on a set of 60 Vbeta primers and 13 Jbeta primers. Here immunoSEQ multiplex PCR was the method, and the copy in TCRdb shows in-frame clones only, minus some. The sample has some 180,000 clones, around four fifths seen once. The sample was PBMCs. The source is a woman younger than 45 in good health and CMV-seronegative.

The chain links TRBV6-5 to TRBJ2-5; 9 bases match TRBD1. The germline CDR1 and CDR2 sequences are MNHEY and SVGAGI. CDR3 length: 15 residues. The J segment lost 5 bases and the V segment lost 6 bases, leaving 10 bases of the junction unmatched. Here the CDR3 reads CASRGQGKLGETQYF. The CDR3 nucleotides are TGTGCCAGCAGAGGACAGGGGAAGCTAGGGGAGACCCAGTACTTC.

This CDR3 reads CASSLDISGVGETQYF. The CDR3 bases are TGCGCCAGCAGCTTGGATATTAGCGGGGTCGGGGAGACCCAGTACTTC. The V and J genes are TRBV5-1 and TRBJ2-5; 8 bases align to TRBD2. The CDR3 has 16 amino acids. The V segment lost 0 bases and the J segment 5 bases; nucleotides outside the gene matches: 9. Germline V gives CDR1 SGHRS, CDR2 YFSETQ.

The CDR3 DNA sequence: TGCAGCGTTCGTGGTCCAGGACAAGAGACCCAGTACTTC. Its protein is CSVRGPGQETQYF. The chain is built from TRBV29-1 and TRBJ2-5, with D unresolved. V shed 5 bases and J shed 2 bases, with 12 bases lying between them. Germline-derived CDR1 and CDR2 are SQVTM and ANQGSEA. CDR3 size: 13 residues. Supplemented by reference TRBV29-1 and TRBJ2-5, the full variable domain reads SAVISQKPSRDICQRGTSLTIQCQVDSQVTMMFWYRQQPGQSLTLIATANQGSEATYESGFVIDKFPISRPNLTFSTLTVSNMSPEDSSIYLCSVRGPGQETQYFGPGTRLLVL.

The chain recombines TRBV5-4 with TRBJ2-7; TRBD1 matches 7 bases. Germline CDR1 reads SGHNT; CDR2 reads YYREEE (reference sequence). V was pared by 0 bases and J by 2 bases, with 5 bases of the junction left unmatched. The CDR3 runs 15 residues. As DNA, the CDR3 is TGTGCCAGCAGCTTGGGACAGGGCGAGACCTACGAGCAGTACTTC. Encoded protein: CASSLGQGETYEQYF.

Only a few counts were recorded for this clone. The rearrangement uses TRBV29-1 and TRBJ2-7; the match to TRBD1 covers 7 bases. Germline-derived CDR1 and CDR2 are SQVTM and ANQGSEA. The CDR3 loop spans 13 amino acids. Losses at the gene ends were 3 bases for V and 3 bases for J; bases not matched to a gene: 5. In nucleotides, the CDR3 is TGCAGCGTTGACATCCGACAGGGCTACGAGCAGTACTTC. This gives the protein CSVDIRQGYEQYF.

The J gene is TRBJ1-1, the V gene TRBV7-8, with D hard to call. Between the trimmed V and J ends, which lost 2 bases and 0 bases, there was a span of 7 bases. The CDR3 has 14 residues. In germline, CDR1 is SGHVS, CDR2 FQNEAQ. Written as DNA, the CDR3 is TGTGCCAGCAGCTTAAGGAGGCTGAACACTGAAGCTTTCTTT. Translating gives CASSLRRLNTEAFF.

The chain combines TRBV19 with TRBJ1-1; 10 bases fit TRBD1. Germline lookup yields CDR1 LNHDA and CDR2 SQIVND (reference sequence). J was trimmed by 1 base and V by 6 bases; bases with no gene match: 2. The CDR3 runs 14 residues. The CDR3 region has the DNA TGTGCCAGTAGGGACAGGGGGGGGAACACTGAAGCTTTCTTT. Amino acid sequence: CASRDRGGNTEAFF.

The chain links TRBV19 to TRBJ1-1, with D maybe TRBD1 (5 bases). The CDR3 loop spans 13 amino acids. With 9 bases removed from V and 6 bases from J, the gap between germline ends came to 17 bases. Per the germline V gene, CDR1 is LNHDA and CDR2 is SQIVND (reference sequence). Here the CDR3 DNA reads TGTGCCAGCTCCCAAGGGGCGGACGCTGAAGCTTTCTTT. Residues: CASSQGADAEAFF.

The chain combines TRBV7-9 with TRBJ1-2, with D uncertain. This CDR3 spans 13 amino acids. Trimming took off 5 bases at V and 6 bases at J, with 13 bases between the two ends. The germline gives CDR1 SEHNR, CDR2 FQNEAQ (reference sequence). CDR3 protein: CASSHGPVDGYTF. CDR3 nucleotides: TGTGCCAGCAGCCATGGGCCAGTGGATGGCTACACCTTC.

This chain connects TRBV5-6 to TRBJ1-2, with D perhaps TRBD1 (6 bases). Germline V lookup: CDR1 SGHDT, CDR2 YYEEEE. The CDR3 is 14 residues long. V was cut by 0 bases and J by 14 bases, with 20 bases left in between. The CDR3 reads CASSLGQGSRARTF. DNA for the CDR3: TGTGCCAGCAGCTTGGGGCAGGGGAGTCGGGCGAGGACCTTC.

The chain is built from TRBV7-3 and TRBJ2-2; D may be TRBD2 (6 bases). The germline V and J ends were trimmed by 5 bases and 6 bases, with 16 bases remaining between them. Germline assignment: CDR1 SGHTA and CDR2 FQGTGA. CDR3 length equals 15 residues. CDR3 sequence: CASSQKAGWSGELFF. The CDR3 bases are TGTGCCAGCAGCCAAAAGGCGGGGTGGTCCGGGGAGCTGTTTTTT.

The DNA for the CDR3 is TGTGCCAGCAGCGCCGGGGCCGGGGGTGGGCAGCCCCAGCATTTT. Translated, it gives CASSAGAGGGQPQHF. The chain joins TRBV7-2 to TRBJ1-5; tentative D call: TRBD1 (5 bases). This CDR3 is built from 15 residues. Germline lookup yields CDR1 SGHTA and CDR2 FQGNSA. The V end lost 5 bases, the J end lost 7 bases, and 18 bases lay between the germline ends.

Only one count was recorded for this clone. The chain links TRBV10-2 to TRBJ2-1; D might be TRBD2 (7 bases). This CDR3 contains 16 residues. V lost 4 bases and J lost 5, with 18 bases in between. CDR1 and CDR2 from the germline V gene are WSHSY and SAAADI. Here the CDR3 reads CASSAEEGGDHNEQFF. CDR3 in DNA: TGCGCCAGCAGTGCGGAGGAGGGGGGGGACCACAATGAGCAGTTCTTC.

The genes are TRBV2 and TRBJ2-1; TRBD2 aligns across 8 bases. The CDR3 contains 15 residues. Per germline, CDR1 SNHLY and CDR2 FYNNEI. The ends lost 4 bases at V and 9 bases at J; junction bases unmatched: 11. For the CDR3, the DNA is TGTGCCAGCAGTGCACGGGAAGCGGGGGTTGGTGAGCAGTTCTTC. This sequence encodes CASSAREAGVGEQFF.

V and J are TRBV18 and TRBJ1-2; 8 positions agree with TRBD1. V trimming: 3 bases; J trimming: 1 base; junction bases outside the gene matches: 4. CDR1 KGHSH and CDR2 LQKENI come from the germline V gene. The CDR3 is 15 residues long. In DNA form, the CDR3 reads TGTGCCAGCTCACCGGGACAGGCCTTTAACTATGGCTACACCTTC. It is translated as CASSPGQAFNYGYTF.

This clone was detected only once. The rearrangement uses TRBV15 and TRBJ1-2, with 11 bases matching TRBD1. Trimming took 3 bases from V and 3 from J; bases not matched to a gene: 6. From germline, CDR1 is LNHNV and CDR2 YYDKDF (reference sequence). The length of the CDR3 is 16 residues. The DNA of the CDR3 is TGTGCCACCAGCAGGGACCTGGGACAGGGGGACTATGGCTACACCTTC. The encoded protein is CATSRDLGQGDYGYTF.

The CDR3 region has the DNA TGCGCCAGCAGCCACAGAAGCTCCTACAATGAGCAGTTCTTC. This gives the protein CASSHRSSYNEQFF. V usage is TRBV4-1 and J usage is TRBJ2-1, with D unclear. Trimming removed 3 bases from V and 0 bases from J, with 6 bases in between. This CDR3 is 14 amino acids long. Germline CDR1 reads MGHRA; CDR2 reads YSYEKL.

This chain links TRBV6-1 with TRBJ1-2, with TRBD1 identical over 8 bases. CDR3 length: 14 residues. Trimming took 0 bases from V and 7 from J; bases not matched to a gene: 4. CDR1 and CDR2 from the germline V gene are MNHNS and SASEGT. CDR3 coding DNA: TGTGCCAGCAGTGAAGCACGGACAGGGTTTGGCTACACCTTC. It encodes CASSEARTGFGYTF.

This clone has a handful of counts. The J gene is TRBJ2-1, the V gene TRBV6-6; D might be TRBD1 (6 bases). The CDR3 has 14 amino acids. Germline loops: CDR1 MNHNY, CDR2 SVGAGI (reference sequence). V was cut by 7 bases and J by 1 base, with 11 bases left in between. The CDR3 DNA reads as TGTGCCAGCATTCTCGGACAGTCCTACAATGAGCAGTTCTTC. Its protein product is CASILGQSYNEQFF.

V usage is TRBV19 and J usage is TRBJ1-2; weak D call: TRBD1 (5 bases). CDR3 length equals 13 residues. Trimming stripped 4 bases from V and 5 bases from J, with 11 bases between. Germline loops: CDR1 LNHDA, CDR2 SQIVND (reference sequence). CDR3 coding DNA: TGTGCCAGTAGTACGACGCGACAGTATGGCTACACCTTC. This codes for CASSTTRQYGYTF. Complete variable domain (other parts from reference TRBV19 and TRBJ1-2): DGGITQSPKYLFRKEGQNVTLSCEQNLNHDAMYWYRQDPGQGLRLIYYSQIVNDFQKGDIAEGYSVSREKKESFPLTVTSAQKNPTAFYLCASSTTRQYGYTFGSGTRLTVV.

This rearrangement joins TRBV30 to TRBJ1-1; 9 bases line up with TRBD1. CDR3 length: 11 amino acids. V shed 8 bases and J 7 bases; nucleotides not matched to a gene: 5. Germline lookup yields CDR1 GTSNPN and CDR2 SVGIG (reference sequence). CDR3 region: CARDRDREAFF. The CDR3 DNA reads TGTGCCCGGGACAGGGATCGTGAAGCTTTCTTT. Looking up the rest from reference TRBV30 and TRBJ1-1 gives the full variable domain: SQTIHQWPATLVQPVGSPLSLECTVEGTSNPNLYWYRQAAGRGLQLLFYSVGIGQISSEVPQNLSASRPQDRQFILSSKKLLLSDSGFYLCARDRDREAFFGQGTRLTVV.

The CDR3 protein is CASSPQQGWKEQYF. In DNA, the CDR3 is TGTGCCAGCAGCCCCCAACAGGGATGGAAGGAGCAGTACTTC. The V and J genes are TRBV7-9 and TRBJ2-7; TRBD1 is a possible D gene (6 bases). Trimming took 5 bases from V and 7 from J, leaving 18 bases between them. Germline assignment: CDR1 SEHNR and CDR2 FQNEAQ (reference sequence). This CDR3 spans 14 amino acids. The full variable domain, rest sourced from reference TRBV7-9 and TRBJ2-7, is DTGVSQNPRHKITKRGQNVTFRCDPISEHNRLYWYRQTLGQGPEFLTYFQNEAQLEKSRLLSDRFSAERPKGSFSTLEIQRTEQGDSAMYLCASSPQQGWKEQYFGPGTRLTVT.

The CDR3 loop reads CASSASQQNSPLHF. As DNA, the CDR3 is TGTGCCAGCAGCGCCTCCCAACAAAATTCACCCCTCCACTTT. J is TRBJ1-6 and V is TRBV9; D is unresolved. The germline V gene has CDR1 SGDLS and CDR2 YYNGEE. The CDR3 sequence is 14 residues long. With 3 bases removed from V and 7 bases from J, the gap between germline ends came to 11 bases. Looking up the rest from reference TRBV9 and TRBJ1-6 gives the full variable domain: DSGVTQTPKHLITATGQRVTLRCSPRSGDLSVYWYQQSLDQGLQFLIQYYNGEERAKGNILERFSAQQFPDLHSELNLSSLELGDSALYFCASSASQQNSPLHFGNGTRLTVT.

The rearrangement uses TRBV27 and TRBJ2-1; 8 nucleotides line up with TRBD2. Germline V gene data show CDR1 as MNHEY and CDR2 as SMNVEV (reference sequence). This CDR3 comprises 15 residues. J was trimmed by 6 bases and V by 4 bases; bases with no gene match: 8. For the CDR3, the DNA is TGTGCCAGCAGTTCCCCGGGGCGGGGGGCCAATGAGCAGTTCTTC. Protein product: CASSSPGRGANEQFF.

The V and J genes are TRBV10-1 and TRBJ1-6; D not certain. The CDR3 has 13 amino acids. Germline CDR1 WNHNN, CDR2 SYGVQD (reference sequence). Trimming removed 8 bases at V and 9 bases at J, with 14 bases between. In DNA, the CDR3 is TGCGCCAGCTCTTCCCGGGATTCTTCACCCCTCCACTTT. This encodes CASSSRDSSPLHF.

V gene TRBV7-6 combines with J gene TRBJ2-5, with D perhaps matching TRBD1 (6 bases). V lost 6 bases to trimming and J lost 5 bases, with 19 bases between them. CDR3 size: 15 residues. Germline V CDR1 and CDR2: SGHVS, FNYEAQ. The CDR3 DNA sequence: TGTGCCAGCAGTCTCGGGCAGGGGAGACGGGAGACCCAGTACTTC. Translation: CASSLGQGRRETQYF.

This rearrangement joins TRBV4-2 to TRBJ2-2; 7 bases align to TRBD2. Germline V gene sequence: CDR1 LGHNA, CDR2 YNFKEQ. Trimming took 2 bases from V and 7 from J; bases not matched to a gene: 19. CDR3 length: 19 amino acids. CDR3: CASSQSRGFGAGRGGELFF. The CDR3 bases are TGTGCCAGCAGCCAATCGAGGGGATTCGGGGCAGGGAGGGGCGGGGAGCTGTTTTTT.